Presented here are 30 T cell receptor beta chains from one specimen sequenced in a study of T cells in tuberculosis. Repertoires were generated with immunoSEQ multiplex PCR, while TCRdb's copy carries only in-frame clones and drops some. The sample shows 25,000 or so clones, 90% of them seen only once. Sequencing was done on a sample of PBMCs. The receptors originated from a donor between 10 and 35 years old with latent tuberculosis or without tuberculosis infection.

This chain joins TRBV4-1 and TRBJ1-2; TRBD1 aligns across 7 bases. This CDR3 is 16 amino acids long. The V gene's germline CDR1 is MGHRA and CDR2 YSYEKL. The V segment lost 0 bases and the J segment 3 bases; nucleotides outside the gene matches: 7. The DNA for the CDR3 is TGCGCCAGCAGCCAAGATTTTGACACAGGGGACTATGGCTACACCTTC. Its protein product is CASSQDFDTGDYGYTF.

V gene TRBV30 combines with J gene TRBJ2-1, with D possibly being TRBD1 (6 bases). Trimming stripped 0 bases from V and 10 bases from J, with 10 bases between. The germline V gene encodes CDR1 GTSNPN and CDR2 SVGIG (reference sequence). CDR3 length: 12 residues. The CDR3 loop is CAWSVHRGEQFF. The CDR3 DNA sequence: TGTGCCTGGAGTGTACATAGGGGGGAGCAGTTCTTC.

There are a few counts of this clone. V is TRBV4-3 and J is TRBJ2-6; 7 nucleotides align to TRBD1. The germline V gene has CDR1 LGHNA and CDR2 YSLEER. This CDR3 comprises 17 residues. With V trimmed by 1 base and J by 0 bases, 3 bases remained unmatched. The CDR3 protein is CASSQGDSFSGANVLTF. CDR3 bases: TGCGCCAGCAGCCAAGGGGACAGCTTCTCTGGGGCCAACGTCCTGACTTTC.

The chain couples TRBV13 to TRBJ2-1; D perhaps matches TRBD2 (5 bases). The CDR3 runs to 13 residues. Trimming pared 4 bases from V and 7 bases from J, leaving 11 bases between. CDR1 and CDR2 (germline): PRHDT, FYEKMQ (reference sequence). The CDR3, as DNA: TGTGCCAGCAGCTACGGACTGGGAAATGAGCAGTTCTTC. Translated: CASSYGLGNEQFF.

This sequence joins TRBV29-1 and TRBJ2-2; a possible D gene is TRBD1 (6 bases). V lost 8 bases and J lost 2, with 12 bases in between. The CDR3 contains 13 residues. Germline V CDR1 and CDR2: SQVTM, ANQGSEA. The CDR3 nucleotides are TGCAGCATCCTACAGGGAAACACCGGGGAGCTGTTTTTT. Its translation: CSILQGNTGELFF.

V is TRBV27 and J is TRBJ1-6, with D possibly matching TRBD1 (5 bases). V was shortened by 1 base and J by 5 bases, with 12 bases between the two germline ends. The CDR3 length is 16 residues. The germline gives CDR1 MNHEY, CDR2 SMNVEV (reference sequence). The chain's CDR3 is CASSLWGEGHNSPLHF. The CDR3 DNA is TGTGCCAGCAGTTTATGGGGGGAAGGTCATAATTCACCCCTCCACTTT.

The V and J genes are TRBV6-1 and TRBJ1-1; D gene uncertain. CDR3 length equals 13 residues. From germline, CDR1 is MNHNS and CDR2 SASEGT. V was trimmed by 7 bases and J by 4 bases, leaving 13 bases between them. The CDR3 is CASTPGAGTEAFF. Written as DNA, the CDR3 is TGTGCCAGCACCCCTGGAGCGGGCACTGAAGCTTTCTTT.

V usage is TRBV4-1 and J usage is TRBJ2-7, with D unclear. Germline lookup yields CDR1 MGHRA and CDR2 YSYEKL. V lost 4 bases to trimming and J lost 0 bases, with 10 bases between them. The CDR3 length is 14 residues. The CDR3 nucleotides read TGCGCCAGCAGCCCTGTCCGACACTCCTACGAGCAGTACTTC. Its protein product is CASSPVRHSYEQYF.

J is TRBJ2-5 and V is TRBV21-1; TRBD2 is the table's D call, not checked against the DNA. TRBV21-1 is a pseudogene. The CDR3 is 16 residues long. In DNA, the CDR3 is TGTGCCAGCAGCCTCCCCTTGGAGAGACGGCAAGAGACCCAGTACTTC. This codes for CASSLPLERRQETQYF.

This chain uses TRBV28 with TRBJ1-4; D is unresolved. There are 15 residues in the CDR3. CDR1 and CDR2 (germline): MDHEN, SYDVKM. V lost 4 bases, J lost 7 bases, and 16 bases lay in between. The CDR3 DNA sequence: TGTGCCAGCAGTTCGGGCGGAGGGCTTGGTGAAAAACTGTTTTTT. As protein: CASSSGGGLGEKLFF.

The V and J genes are TRBV6-1 and TRBJ1-5; D possibly corresponds to TRBD1 (5 bases). This CDR3 spans 17 amino acids. Trimming pared 3 bases from V and 1 base from J, leaving 16 bases between. Looked up from germline, CDR1 is MNHNS and CDR2 is SASEGT. CDR3 amino acids: CASSDRPGAESNQPQHF. The CDR3 region has the DNA TGTGCCAGCAGTGACCGTCCTGGGGCGGAGAGCAATCAGCCCCAGCATTTT.

V and J are TRBV19 and TRBJ2-3; no definite D call. This CDR3 is 13 amino acids long. The germline V gene encodes CDR1 LNHDA and CDR2 SQIVND (reference sequence). Trimming removed 2 bases from V and 1 base from J, with 4 bases in between. The CDR3 sequence: CASSISRTDTQYF. CDR3 bases: TGTGCCAGTAGTATAAGCCGCACAGATACGCAGTATTTT. Supplemented by reference TRBV19 and TRBJ2-3, the full variable domain reads DGGITQSPKYLFRKEGQNVTLSCEQNLNHDAMYWYRQDPGQGLRLIYYSQIVNDFQKGDIAEGYSVSREKKESFPLTVTSAQKNPTAFYLCASSISRTDTQYFGPGTRLTVL.

The chain is built from TRBV7-2 and TRBJ2-2; D perhaps matches TRBD2 (6 bases). The CDR3 spans 14 residues. The germline V and J ends were trimmed by 4 bases and 5 bases, with 11 bases remaining between them. Germline CDR1 reads SGHTA; CDR2 reads FQGNSA. The CDR3 spells CASSSTGGTGELFF. CDR3 in DNA: TGTGCCAGCAGCTCCACCGGAGGGACCGGGGAGCTGTTTTTT.

The chain uses TRBV15 and TRBJ2-1; 9 nucleotides align to TRBD2. CDR3 length: 15 amino acids. Germline V gene data show CDR1 as LNHNV and CDR2 as YYDKDF (reference sequence). V lost 8 bases and J lost 4; bases outside the gene matches: 9. The CDR3 protein is CATSQAGGRYNEQFF. DNA of the CDR3: TGTGCCACCTCCCAAGCGGGGGGAAGGTACAATGAGCAGTTCTTC.

This sequence joins TRBV5-4 and TRBJ2-2, with TRBD2 as a possible D gene (6 bases). CDR3 length: 14 amino acids. V was shortened by 3 bases and J by 4 bases, with 10 bases between the two germline ends. Germline V lookup: CDR1 SGHNT, CDR2 YYREEE (reference sequence). This CDR3 reads CASSYVGGTGELFF. CDR3 in DNA: TGTGCCAGCAGCTATGTCGGGGGCACCGGGGAGCTGTTTTTT.

In nucleotides, the CDR3 is TGTGCCAGCAGCCGGACCCTAGCGGGCGTAGGTTCCGGGGAGCTGTTTTTT. Its translation is CASSRTLAGVGSGELFF. The chain couples TRBV5-5 to TRBJ2-2; 8 bases agree with TRBD2. From germline, CDR1 is SGHKS and CDR2 YYEKEE (reference sequence). Germline trimming cut 4 bases from V and 6 bases from J; bases unmatched to any gene: 14. This CDR3 has 17 amino acids. The entire variable domain, with the rest obtained from reference TRBV5-5 and TRBJ2-2, is as follows: DAGVTQSPTHLIKTRGQQVTLRCSPISGHKSVSWYQQVLGQGPQFIFQYYEKEERGRGNFPDRFSARQFPNYSSELNVNALLLGDSALYLCASSRTLAGVGSGELFFGEGSRLTVL.

The V gene is TRBV21-1, the J gene TRBJ2-5; TRBD1 is taken as the D call from the table, unchecked against the DNA. TRBV21-1 is flagged as a pseudogene. CDR3 length equals 19 residues. CDR3 region: CASSKFDPPGTGGQETQYF. The CDR3 nucleotides are TGTGCCAGCAGCAAATTCGATCCTCCCGGGACAGGAGGTCAAGAGACCCAGTACTTC.

The chain links TRBV6-5 to TRBJ1-1, with D hard to call. The CDR3 runs to 13 residues. The V and J ends lost 8 bases and 4 bases respectively, with 14 bases between them. Germline CDR1 reads MNHEY; CDR2 reads SVGAGI. CDR3 amino acids: CASWSARGTEAFF. Here the CDR3 DNA reads TGTGCCAGCTGGTCGGCTAGAGGCACTGAAGCTTTCTTT.

V usage is TRBV6-1 and J usage is TRBJ1-1; TRBD1 might be the D (5 bases). Germline CDR1 MNHNS, CDR2 SASEGT. This CDR3 region has 15 residues. V was trimmed by 2 bases and J by 11 bases, leaving 21 bases between them. The CDR3 region is CASSEYPGSLGGAFF. The DNA of the CDR3 is TGTGCCAGCAGTGAATATCCAGGGTCCCTAGGAGGGGCTTTCTTT.

The chain is built from TRBV28 and TRBJ2-7; TRBD2 agrees at 9 bases. The CDR3 is made up of 16 amino acids. Germline CDR1 is MDHEN and CDR2 is SYDVKM. V was pared by 1 base and J by 6 bases, with 10 bases of the junction left unmatched. Written as DNA, the CDR3 is TGTGCCAGCAGTTTATTTTCGCGGGGGGGCCTCTGCGAGCAGTACTTC. It is translated as CASSLFSRGGLCEQYF.

The chain has TRBV5-1 and TRBJ2-7; TRBD2 aligns across 13 bases. Germline loops: CDR1 SGHRS, CDR2 YFSETQ. The ends lost 4 bases at V and 3 bases at J; junction bases unmatched: 10. The CDR3 spans 17 residues. The CDR3 here is CASSQHTSGGAFYEQYF. CDR3 in DNA: TGCGCCAGCAGCCAGCATACTAGCGGGGGGGCCTTCTACGAGCAGTACTTC.

The rearrangement joins TRBV19 to TRBJ1-2, with 7 bases aligning to TRBD1. J gave up 0 bases and V 9 bases, and 10 bases lay outside the gene matches. Germline assignment: CDR1 LNHDA and CDR2 SQIVND (reference sequence). CDR3 size: 15 residues. CDR3 bases: TGTGCCAGCGGACGTTACAGGGGAGCTAACTATGGCTACACCTTC. Translated, it gives CASGRYRGANYGYTF.

The V gene is TRBV4-3, the J gene TRBJ2-1, with 8 bases lining up with TRBD2. The CDR3 length is 17 residues. J lost 2 bases, V lost 0 bases, and 6 bases had no gene match. Germline V gene sequence: CDR1 LGHNA, CDR2 YSLEER. The CDR3 bases are TGCGCCAGCAGCCAAGACCTCGAGGGACTAGCCTACAATGAGCAGTTCTTC. It codes for CASSQDLEGLAYNEQFF.

The chain recombines TRBV27 with TRBJ2-7, with a possible D match to TRBD2 (7 bases). Trimming removed 5 bases from V and 2 bases from J, with 16 bases in between. The CDR3 is 15 residues long. The germline V gene has CDR1 MNHEY and CDR2 SMNVEV (reference sequence). The DNA for the CDR3 is TGTGCCAGCAGTCCCGGGGGGCAGTCAGCCTACGAGCAGTACTTC. This encodes CASSPGGQSAYEQYF.

This clone was detected only a few times. This chain uses TRBV19 with TRBJ2-4, with 9 bases aligning to TRBD2. CDR3 size: 18 residues. The V gene end was trimmed by 0 bases and the J gene end by 1 base; junction bases not matched to a gene: 7. Germline lookup yields CDR1 LNHDA and CDR2 SQIVND (reference sequence). The CDR3 DNA follows: TGTGCCAGTAGTATAGATGCGGGGGGGAGCTCGGCCAAAAACATTCAGTACTTC. Encoded protein: CASSIDAGGSSAKNIQYF.

This clone showed up just a few times. The J gene is TRBJ1-2, the V gene TRBV19; no clear D. Deletions cut 6 bases from V and 7 bases from J, with 15 bases between. The germline V gene has CDR1 LNHDA and CDR2 SQIVND (reference sequence). CDR3 length: 13 residues. The CDR3 sequence is CASRMSEVGGYTF. The CDR3 nucleotides are TGTGCCAGTAGGATGTCGGAGGTCGGTGGCTACACCTTC.

The rearrangement joins TRBV6-6 to TRBJ2-4; D perhaps matches TRBD1 (6 bases). The V gene's germline CDR1 is MNHNY and CDR2 SVGAGI (reference sequence). This CDR3 comprises 16 residues. The V and J ends lost 7 bases and 3 bases respectively, with 19 bases between them. CDR3 residues: CASIDGQGSDKNIQYF. In DNA form, the CDR3 reads TGTGCCAGCATCGACGGCCAGGGGTCGGACAAAAACATTCAGTACTTC.

The rearrangement uses TRBV5-4 and TRBJ2-3; a possible D gene is TRBD1 (6 bases). The CDR3 has 14 residues. The V end lost 5 bases, the J end lost 1 base, and 11 bases lay between the germline ends. Germline-derived CDR1 and CDR2 are SGHNT and YYREEE (reference sequence). The CDR3 here is CASSHRQGTDTQYF. CDR3 DNA sequence: TGTGCCAGCAGTCACAGACAGGGCACAGATACGCAGTATTTT.

The rearrangement joins TRBV5-6 to TRBJ1-1, with 7 bases fitting TRBD1. Germline lookup yields CDR1 SGHDT and CDR2 YYEEEE. The CDR3 is 16 amino acids. The V and J ends lost 4 bases and 4 bases, in that order; junction bases with no gene match: 13. CDR3 sequence (DNA): TGTGCCAGCAGCATCGAACGAAGGGGGCCGGGCACTGAAGCTTTCTTT. It is translated as CASSIERRGPGTEAFF.

The genes are TRBV11-3 and TRBJ2-7, with TRBD1 matching over 9 bases. The CDR3 is 14 amino acids. With V trimmed by 5 bases and J by 3 bases, 5 bases remained unmatched. From germline, CDR1 is SGHNT and CDR2 YENEEA. The chain's CDR3 is CASSPGQGLYEQYF. The CDR3 coding sequence is TGTGCCAGCAGCCCGGGACAGGGACTCTACGAGCAGTACTTC.